Listed below are T cell receptor beta chains from one sample, sequenced in a study of blood T cell repertoires in COVID-19. Only in-frame clones appear in the TCRdb table, and some are missing; sequencing was by immunoSEQ multiplex PCR. The data hold approximately 75,000 clones, with 65% to 90% observed a single time. Material: peripheral blood. Every receptor here comes from a man older than 75 with COVID-19, enrolled during active disease. CDR3s include the opening cysteine and the closing phenylalanine or tryptophan. D genes are given only for firm matches. Clone size, where shown, is once, few, many, or a class for clones that have expanded.

-	-	TRBV27	TRBJ1-2	TGTGCCAGCAGTCGATCCCCGGGACAAACAAAGTATGGCTACACCTTC	CASSRSPGQTKYGYTF
-	-	TRBV6-5	TRBJ2-3	TGTGCCAGCAGCGTCACAGGCACGGATACGCAGTATTTT	CASSVTGTDTQYF
-	TRBD1	TRBV9	TRBJ2-3	TGTGCCAGCAGTCAGGGGGCAGATACGCAGTATTTT	CASSQGADTQYF
-	-	TRBV5-4	TRBJ2-3	TGTGCCAGCAGCATCCCTAGCACAGATACGCAGTATTTT	CASSIPSTDTQYF
-	TRBD1	TRBV5-6	TRBJ2-7	TGTGCCAGCAGCCTGACAGGGGATAGCTACGAGCAGTACTTC	CASSLTGDSYEQYF
-	-	TRBV11-3	TRBJ1-3	TGTGCCAGCAGCTTAGAGGCCCGGGGGGTCAACACCATATATTTT	CASSLEARGVNTIYF
-	-	TRBV7-9	TRBJ2-5	TGTGCCAGCAGCTTAGCCTTACAGGGGACTGAGACCCAGTACTTC	CASSLALQGTETQYF
-	-	TRBV6-5	TRBJ1-3	TGTGCCAGCAGTTACGAACGGGGGGCAAACATATATTTT	CASSYERGANIYF
-	-	TRBV24-1	TRBJ2-4	TGTGCCACCAGTGAGGCCGGGTCAAAAAACATTCAGTACTTC	CATSEAGSKNIQYF
-	-	TRBV5-1	TRBJ1-1	TGCGCCAGCAGCCCTAAGAGGTTGAACACTGAAGCTTTCTTT	CASSPKRLNTEAFF
-	TRBD1	TRBV6-2/TRBV6-3	TRBJ1-5	TGTGCCAGCAGTTACTCGTCGGGCAGGGGGCGCCTATATAGCAATCAGCCCCAGCATTTT	CASSYSSGRGRLYSNQPQHF
few	-	TRBV6-5	TRBJ1-2	TGTGCCAGCAGAGACAGTTACTATGGCTACACCTTC	CASRDSYYGYTF
-	TRBD2	TRBV6-5	TRBJ2-3	TGTGCCAGCAGTCTTGGACTAGCTACGGATACGCAGTATTTT	CASSLGLATDTQYF
-	TRBD1	TRBV10-3	TRBJ2-7	TGTGCCATCAGTAGACAGGGGGGACCCTACGAGCAGTACTTC	CAISRQGGPYEQYF
-	TRBD1	TRBV10-2	TRBJ1-5	TGCGCCAGCAGTGGCGGAGGGGGCGATTGGCAGCCCCAGCATTTT	CASSGGGGDWQPQHF
-	-	TRBV5-4	TRBJ1-1	TGTGCCAGCAGCCTGGTCGGGGTGAACACTGAAGCTTTCTTT	CASSLVGVNTEAFF
-	TRBD2	TRBV6-2/TRBV6-3	TRBJ2-7	TGTGCCAGCAGTTGGGGGGGAGACGAGCAGTACTTC	CASSWGGDEQYF
-	TRBD2	TRBV5-1	TRBJ2-5	TGCGCCAGCAGCTTGGCCGGGAGGGAGACCCAGTACTTC	CASSLAGRETQYF
few	-	TRBV28	TRBJ1-5	TGTGCCACGACAACGCGGGATCAGCCCCAGCATTTT	CATTTRDQPQHF
-	-	TRBV11-3	TRBJ2-5	TGTGCCAGCAGCTTAGGAGGCTACCAAGAGACCCAGTACTTC	CASSLGGYQETQYF
once	-	TRBV5-1	TRBJ1-1	TGCGCCAGCAGCTTGGGAGGGCAAGCTTTCTTT	CASSLGGQAFF
-	TRBD1	TRBV4-1	TRBJ2-5	TGCGCCAGCAGCCAAGGGCGAGACAGGGTATCTTCGGAGACCCAGTACTTC	CASSQGRDRVSSETQYF
-	-	TRBV2	TRBJ2-7	TGTGCCAGCAGTGATACAGGTGCAAATCCCGAGCAGTACTTC	CASSDTGANPEQYF
once	-	TRBV3-1/TRBV3-2	TRBJ2-5	TGTGCCAGCAGCCAAACGGAGCAAGAGACCCAGTACTTC	CASSQTEQETQYF
medium-sized	-	TRBV6-1	TRBJ1-1	TGTGCCAGCAGTGAAGCTTCCTTAGGGGGCACTGAAGCTTTCTTT	CASSEASLGGTEAFF
-	-	TRBV4-1	TRBJ1-4	TGCGCCAGCAGCCAAGAAGCGACCGCAACTAATGAAAAACTGTTTTTT	CASSQEATATNEKLFF
-	TRBD2	TRBV10-2	TRBJ2-7	TGCGCCAGCAGTGAGGGGACTAGCGGGGGCCACGAGCAGTACTTC	CASSEGTSGGHEQYF
-	TRBD2	TRBV19	TRBJ2-3	TGTGCCAGTAGTACCACTAGCGGGGGCTTCACAGATACGCAGTATTTT	CASSTTSGGFTDTQYF
-	TRBD1	TRBV6-6	TRBJ1-6	TGTGCCAGCAGTTTCGGGGACAGGGAGAATTCACCCCTCCACTTT	CASSFGDRENSPLHF
-	TRBD1	TRBV5-1	TRBJ1-2	TGCGCCAGCAGCTTGGAGTTGCCAGGGGGCGCGTATGGCTACACCTTC	CASSLELPGGAYGYTF
-	TRBD1	TRBV5-4	TRBJ1-1	TGTGCCAGCAGCAACAGGGGTAAGAACACTGAAGCTTTCTTT	CASSNRGKNTEAFF
-	TRBD1	TRBV13	TRBJ1-2	TGTGCCACCCAGGGGGCCCATGGCTACACCTTC	CATQGAHGYTF
-	-	TRBV7-9	TRBJ2-7	TGTGCCAGCAGCCCCAGTGGGGGGGCGGACGAGCAGTACTTC	CASSPSGGADEQYF